These 29 T cell receptor beta chains were all obtained from the same sample, sequenced in a study of blood T cell repertoires in COVID-19. TCRdb's copy holds only in-frame clones and misses some; the assay was immunoSEQ multiplex PCR. In the table there are a few hundred thousand clones, roughly 90% of which are singletons. Sequencing input: PBMCs or T cells enriched from blood (not recorded which). Receptors were obtained from a woman in her thirties who had recovered from COVID-19.

This clone was seen a single time. This rearrangement joins TRBV7-3 to TRBJ1-1, with D perhaps matching TRBD1 (5 bases). This CDR3 spans 13 amino acids. Germline loops: CDR1 SGHTA, CDR2 FQGTGA. Between the trimmed V and J ends, which lost 6 bases and 4 bases, there was a span of 12 bases. The CDR3 region has the DNA TGTGCCAGCAGTTCGGGGAGGGGCACTGAAGCTTTCTTT. Its translation is CASSSGRGTEAFF.

The V gene is TRBV11-2, the J gene TRBJ2-7, with 9 nucleotides matching TRBD2. Trimming at V came to 1 base and at J to 5 bases, leaving 0 bases not matched to a gene. Germline assignment: CDR1 SGHAT and CDR2 FQNNGV. The CDR3 loop spans 13 amino acids. The CDR3 is CASSLGLADEQYF. DNA for the CDR3: TGTGCCAGCAGCTTAGGACTAGCGGACGAGCAGTACTTC.

The rearrangement links TRBV3-1 (or the pseudogene TRBV3-2) to TRBJ2-1, with 11 bases fitting TRBD2. Germline loops: CDR1 LGHDT, CDR2 YNNKEL (reference sequence). The CDR3 covers 16 residues. V was clipped by 5 bases and J by 6 bases; unmatched bases: 9. CDR3 residues: CASSVRLAGSPNEQFF. The CDR3 DNA reads TGTGCCAGCAGCGTACGACTAGCGGGGAGTCCCAATGAGCAGTTCTTC.

The genes are TRBV5-1 and TRBJ2-3; 7 bases align to TRBD2. The CDR3 is 15 amino acids. The germline gives CDR1 SGHRS, CDR2 YFSETQ. Unmatched junction bases numbered 12, after V lost 6 bases and J lost 5 bases. The CDR3 DNA is TGCGCCAGCACCTCTCGTGGACTAGGCGGAGATACGCAGTATTTT. Amino acid sequence: CASTSRGLGGDTQYF.

V and J are TRBV2 and TRBJ2-7; maybe TRBD2 (5 bases). The CDR3 has 16 amino acids. Germline CDR1 reads SNHLY; CDR2 reads FYNNEI. Trimming cost V 7 bases and J 5 bases, with 24 bases left between them. This CDR3 is CASTRSGFVTLNEQYF. In nucleotides, the CDR3 is TGTGCCAGCACCCGTTCGGGATTCGTGACCCTCAACGAGCAGTACTTC.

CDR3 sequence: CASETSLAHEQFF. In DNA form, the CDR3 reads TGCGCCAGCGAAACTAGTCTAGCTCATGAGCAGTTCTTC. The chain couples TRBV10-2 to TRBJ2-1; weak D call: TRBD2 (5 bases). Per the germline V gene, CDR1 is WSHSY and CDR2 is SAAADI. V shed 8 bases and J shed 8 bases, with 16 bases lying between them. The CDR3 runs to 13 residues.

This chain connects TRBV3-1 (or the pseudogene TRBV3-2) to TRBJ2-1, with TRBD1 matching 10 bases. This CDR3 spans 14 amino acids. Losses at the gene ends were 1 base for V and 7 bases for J; bases not matched to a gene: 1. Germline assignment: CDR1 LGHDT and CDR2 YNNKEL (reference sequence). CDR3 amino acids: CASSQGQGANEQFF. Here the CDR3 DNA reads TGTGCCAGCAGCCAAGGACAGGGGGCTAATGAGCAGTTCTTC.

This sequence joins TRBV5-5 and TRBJ1-4; 10 nucleotides line up with TRBD1. Unmatched junction bases numbered 9, after V lost 2 bases and J lost 8 bases. This CDR3 has 16 amino acids. Germline loops: CDR1 SGHKS, CDR2 YYEKEE (reference sequence). In DNA form, the CDR3 reads TGTGCCAGCAGCTTTGGGTGGGGGACAGGGGACGAAAAACTGTTTTTT. Encoded protein: CASSFGWGTGDEKLFF.

In its sample, this clone was seen once. This chain connects TRBV7-9 to TRBJ1-4; maybe TRBD1 (6 bases). Trimming stripped 7 bases from V and 6 bases from J, with 21 bases between. CDR3 length: 16 amino acids. The V gene's germline CDR1 is SEHNR and CDR2 FQNEAQ (reference sequence). The CDR3 here is CASTQGGTWGDEKLFF. Written as DNA, the CDR3 is TGTGCCAGCACCCAAGGGGGTACCTGGGGGGATGAAAAACTGTTTTTT. The full variable domain, in which reference TRBV7-9 and TRBJ1-4 provide the parts outside the CDR3, is DTGVSQNPRHKITKRGQNVTFRCDPISEHNRLYWYRQTLGQGPEFLTYFQNEAQLEKSRLLSDRFSAERPKGSFSTLEIQRTEQGDSAMYLCASTQGGTWGDEKLFFGSGTQLSVL.

This clone was seen once. The same CDR3 can be traced to other DNA sequences in this sample. The chain combines TRBV19 with TRBJ1-2; D unresolved. This CDR3 region has 14 residues. V lost 2 bases to trimming and J lost 2 bases, with 9 bases between them. The germline V gene has CDR1 LNHDA and CDR2 SQIVND (reference sequence). The CDR3 loop reads CASSIPGLNYGYTF. The CDR3 nucleotides read TGTGCCAGTAGTATACCAGGCTTAAACTATGGCTACACCTTC.

The chain has TRBV5-1 and TRBJ1-4, with 10 bases lining up with TRBD1. The CDR3 length is 15 residues. The germline V gene encodes CDR1 SGHRS and CDR2 YFSETQ. V lost 4 bases to trimming and J lost 7 bases; unmatched junction nucleotides: 7. Here the CDR3 DNA reads TGCGCCAGCAGCCCCAGACAGGGGGCCAGTGAAAAACTGTTTTTT. Protein product: CASSPRQGASEKLFF. Full variable domain (rest looked up from reference TRBV5-1 and TRBJ1-4): KAGVTQTPRYLIKTRGQQVTLSCSPISGHRSVSWYQQTPGQGLQFLFEYFSETQRNKGNFPGRFSGRQFSNSRSEMNVSTLELGDSALYLCASSPRQGASEKLFFGSGTQLSVL.

This clone came up a few times. The chain couples TRBV5-4 to TRBJ2-3; D may be TRBD2 (5 bases). CDR1 and CDR2 from the germline V gene are SGHNT and YYREEE (reference sequence). The CDR3 spans 14 residues. Trimming removed 4 bases from V and 4 bases from J, with 13 bases in between. Here the CDR3 DNA reads TGTGCCAGCAGCCGGGAAACGGCGGCAGATACGCAGTATTTT. Its protein product is CASSRETAADTQYF.

The gene calls are TRBV24-1 and TRBJ1-1, with D hard to call. V was clipped by 4 bases and J by 4 bases, with 9 bases between them. The CDR3 loop spans 13 amino acids. Germline CDR1 reads KGHDR; CDR2 reads SFDVKD. CDR3 region: CATSDRFGTEAFF. The CDR3 nucleotides are TGTGCCACCAGTGACAGGTTTGGCACTGAAGCTTTCTTT.

The rearrangement links TRBV7-3 to TRBJ2-1; D may be TRBD2 (6 bases). Germline values: CDR1 SGHTA, CDR2 FQGTGA. The CDR3 spans 16 residues. Trimming stripped 2 bases from V and 1 base from J, with 12 bases between. CDR3 region: CASSLFASVSYNEQFF. For the CDR3, the DNA is TGTGCCAGCAGCTTATTCGCTAGCGTTTCCTACAATGAGCAGTTCTTC. Full variable domain (remainder filled in from reference TRBV7-3 and TRBJ2-1): GAGVSQTPSNKVTEKGKYVELRCDPISGHTALYWYRQSLGQGPEFLIYFQGTGAADDSGLPNDRFFAVRPEGSVSTLKIQRTERGDSAVYLCASSLFASVSYNEQFFGPGTRLTVL.

The chain joins TRBV27 to TRBJ2-5; 8 bases align to TRBD2. CDR3 length: 16 residues. V dropped 9 bases and J dropped 2; count of bases not matched to a gene: 14. From germline, CDR1 is MNHEY and CDR2 SMNVEV (reference sequence). The DNA for the CDR3 is TGTGCCAGTAACCTGGCTCCCAGCGGGAGACAAGAGACCCAGTACTTC. Amino acids: CASNLAPSGRQETQYF.

The V gene is TRBV10-3, the J gene TRBJ2-7, with D uncertain. The CDR3 has 14 amino acids. Germline V gives CDR1 ENHRY, CDR2 SYGVKD. Trimming took 4 bases from V and 1 from J, leaving 11 bases between them. Here the CDR3 reads CAISVELDSYEQYF. CDR3 DNA: TGTGCCATCAGTGTGGAGTTAGATTCCTACGAGCAGTACTTC.

Turning to this clone: The same CDR3 is also encoded by other DNA sequences in this sample. The chain couples TRBV24-1 to TRBJ2-2; no reliable D call. The V gene lost 5 bases and the J gene lost 6 bases, with 3 bases spanning the gap. The CDR3 runs 11 residues. CDR1 KGHDR and CDR2 SFDVKD come from the germline V gene. This chain's CDR3 is CATSVAGELFF. In nucleotides, the CDR3 is TGTGCCACCAGTGTCGCCGGGGAGCTGTTTTTT.

This clone was found once. V and J are TRBV2 and TRBJ2-7; TRBD1 is a possible D gene (5 bases). The CDR3 is 11 amino acids. Germline values: CDR1 SNHLY, CDR2 FYNNEI. The V end was cut by 9 bases, the J end by 5 bases, with 11 bases between. CDR3 amino acids: CARGARDEQYF. The CDR3 DNA reads as TGTGCCAGAGGGGCACGGGACGAGCAGTACTTC. The full variable domain, in which reference TRBV2 and TRBJ2-7 provide the parts outside the CDR3, is EPEVTQTPSHQVTQMGQEVILRCVPISNHLYFYWYRQILGQKVEFLVSFYNNEISEKSEIFDDQFSVERPDGSNFTLKIRSTKLEDSAMYFCARGARDEQYFGPGTRLTVT.

The J gene is TRBJ2-2, the V gene TRBV11-3, with 7 bases fitting TRBD1. Trimming took 0 bases from V and 5 from J; bases not matched to a gene: 9. The germline V gene encodes CDR1 SGHNT and CDR2 YENEEA. CDR3 length: 17 amino acids. CDR3 bases: TGTGCCAGCAGCTTAGATGGAGACAGGGAGCTTACCGGGGAGCTGTTTTTT. It yields the protein CASSLDGDRELTGELFF.

The chain is built from TRBV4-1 and TRBJ2-1; 8 bases match TRBD2. The CDR3 is made up of 16 amino acids. Germline loops: CDR1 MGHRA, CDR2 YSYEKL. V lost 0 bases to trimming and J lost 4 bases; unmatched junction nucleotides: 5. The CDR3 nucleotides are TGCGCCAGCAGCCAAGATAGCGGGACGGGATACAATGAGCAGTTCTTC. Translated: CASSQDSGTGYNEQFF.

V gene TRBV2 combines with J gene TRBJ2-5; 7 bases fit TRBD1. Germline CDR1 reads SNHLY; CDR2 reads FYNNEI. The V segment lost 10 bases and the J segment 5 bases; nucleotides outside the gene matches: 13. The CDR3 has 14 residues. CDR3 nucleotide sequence: TGTGCCACATCAGGACAGGAAGATTGGGAGACCCAGTACTTC. Protein sequence: CATSGQEDWETQYF.

The chain employs TRBV29-1 and TRBJ1-1; TRBD1 matches at 9 bases. The junction had 9 bases not matched to a gene; V was cut back by 6 bases and J by 1 base. CDR3 length equals 15 residues. Germline V gene sequence: CDR1 SQVTM, CDR2 ANQGSEA. CDR3 residues: CSVRPRQGGNTEAFF. Written as DNA, the CDR3 is TGCAGCGTCCGACCAAGACAGGGGGGGAACACTGAAGCTTTCTTT.

The chain has TRBV29-1 and TRBJ1-1, with D tentatively TRBD1 (5 bases). The CDR3 loop spans 12 amino acids. Germline assignment: CDR1 SQVTM and CDR2 ANQGSEA. Trimming took 8 bases from V and 1 from J, leaving 11 bases between them. The CDR3 region has the DNA TGCAGCAGCCGCACAGGGAACACTGAAGCTTTCTTT. It yields the protein CSSRTGNTEAFF.

CDR3 amino acids: CASSVRGGYEQYF. The CDR3 bases are TGTGCCAGCAGCGTAAGGGGGGGATACGAGCAGTACTTC. The chain carries TRBV9 and TRBJ2-7, with D maybe TRBD2 (7 bases). This CDR3 is built from 13 residues. Trimming took 1 base from V and 4 from J, leaving 9 bases between them. Germline CDR1 reads SGDLS; CDR2 reads YYNGEE.

The chain has TRBV5-6 and TRBJ1-1; D gene unclear. The CDR3 contains 16 residues. Germline CDR1 SGHDT, CDR2 YYEEEE. Deletions cut 1 base from V and 3 bases from J, with 16 bases between. This CDR3 reads CASSLLRVVEDTEAFF. CDR3 DNA: TGTGCCAGCAGCTTGTTGCGGGTAGTCGAAGACACTGAAGCTTTCTTT.

This chain connects TRBV24-1 to TRBJ2-1; 8 bases are shared with TRBD1. V was clipped by 3 bases and J by 4 bases; unmatched bases: 7. This CDR3 is built from 16 residues. Germline CDR1 and CDR2: KGHDR and SFDVKD. The CDR3 reads CATSDGRDRLYNEQFF. The CDR3 DNA reads TGTGCCACCAGTGATGGCCGGGACAGGCTTTACAATGAGCAGTTCTTC.

The chain is built from TRBV7-3 and TRBJ2-3; 9 nucleotides align to TRBD1. The CDR3 totals 16 residues. Germline loops: CDR1 SGHTA, CDR2 FQGTGA. The J segment lost 3 bases and the V segment lost 2 bases, leaving 6 bases of the junction unmatched. This chain's CDR3 is CASSLYGQGRTDTQYF. DNA for the CDR3: TGTGCCAGCAGCTTATACGGACAGGGGAGAACAGATACGCAGTATTTT. The full variable domain, rest sourced from reference TRBV7-3 and TRBJ2-3, is GAGVSQTPSNKVTEKGKYVELRCDPISGHTALYWYRQSLGQGPEFLIYFQGTGAADDSGLPNDRFFAVRPEGSVSTLKIQRTERGDSAVYLCASSLYGQGRTDTQYFGPGTRLTVL.

The rearrangement links TRBV5-1 to TRBJ1-1; 11 nucleotides align to TRBD1. The CDR3 covers 14 residues. Per the germline V gene, CDR1 is SGHRS and CDR2 is YFSETQ. J gave up 6 bases and V 4 bases, and 5 bases lay outside the gene matches. CDR3: CASSPGQGAAEAFF. The CDR3 DNA follows: TGCGCCAGCAGCCCAGGACAGGGGGCCGCTGAAGCTTTCTTT.

In DNA, the CDR3 is TGTGCCACCCCAAGAGCGGGGTTCGGGGAGCTGTTTTTT. This sequence encodes CATPRAGFGELFF. J is TRBJ2-2 and V is TRBV12-3 or TRBV12-4; 7 positions agree with TRBD2. This CDR3 is 13 amino acids long. With V trimmed by 10 bases and J by 7 bases, 9 bases remained unmatched.